This T cell receptor (beta chain) emerged from a study of T-cell memory formation after mild COVID-19. Regarding the study as a whole: Pre-infection memory already had some responding clones, implying cross-reactive memory joined. Unconfirmed was the SARS-CoV-2 specificity of second-wave clones that peaked on day 37.

The V end lost 1 base, the J end lost 6 bases, and 6 bases lay between the germline ends. Looked up from germline, CDR1 is SGHVS and CDR2 is FQNEAQ. This CDR3 spans 12 amino acids. It was 5'RACE with constant-segment primers that produced the TCR alpha and TCR beta cDNA libraries, which carried sample barcodes and UMIs. Each CDR3 protein is one row after TCRdb ran MiXCR on the 5' RACE reads. The table lists approximately 350,000 distinct CDR3 sequences, under 15% of them singletons. Points on this clonotype: What it binds is not known.

The receptor's source is a man aged 18 to 29 who had mild COVID-19 (a few samples of this study predate the infection). Cell type and time point are not known. V gene TRBV7-8 combines with J gene TRBJ1-2; D gene uncertain. Material for sequencing was PBMCs or a T cell subset sorted from them (not recorded which). As DNA, the CDR3 is TGTGCCAGCAGCTTAGTCACACATGGCTACACCTTC. The encoded protein is CASSLVTHGYTF.